This T cell receptor (beta chain) stems from a study of CD8 T cells in Susac syndrome. Random-hexamer reverse transcription was applied to about 0.45 to 1 ug RNA. TCRdb reanalysed the immunoSEQ multiplex PCR reads using MiXCR and keeps one entry per CDR3 protein. The sample carries over 80,000 distinct CDR3 sequences, 85% to 95% recorded once. After removal of 3 bases from V and 3 bases from J, the junction contained 0 bases not matched to a gene. Germline-derived CDR1 and CDR2 are LGHDT and YNNKEL (reference sequence). This CDR3 is 13 amino acids long. The TCR comes from a human donor in good health. V usage is TRBV3-1 and J usage is TRBJ1-1; 8 positions match TRBD1. The sequenced sample was CD8+ T cells from PBMCs. The CDR3 loop reads CASSQTGDTEAFF. The CDR3 DNA follows: TGTGCCAGCAGCCAGACAGGGGACACTGAAGCTTTCTTT.